The T cell receptor (beta chain) under discussion was sequenced for a study of cytomegalovirus exposure and HLA in healthy donors. As regards this clone: The target antigen is unknown.

Primers: 60 Vbeta forward and 13 Jbeta reverse. Clones were read by immunoSEQ multiplex PCR, and TCRdb kept only the in-frame ones, dropping some. The table lists 180,000 or so clones, about 81% of them singletons. General observations from the study: Analysis was performed later, and it showed HLA-associated TCR beta chains to be more clonally expanded than equally common others.

Germline V CDR1 and CDR2: LNHDA, SQIVND (reference sequence). V was pared by 4 bases and J by 7 bases, with 8 bases of the junction left unmatched. The CDR3 covers 15 residues. The chain links TRBV19 to TRBJ2-1, with 9 bases fitting TRBD2. This receptor was obtained from a woman between 50 and 59 years old in good health and CMV-seropositive. The specimen sequenced was PBMCs. This CDR3 reads CASSTVAGEGNEQFF. As DNA, the CDR3 is TGTGCCAGTAGTACCGTAGCGGGGGAAGGGAATGAGCAGTTCTTC.